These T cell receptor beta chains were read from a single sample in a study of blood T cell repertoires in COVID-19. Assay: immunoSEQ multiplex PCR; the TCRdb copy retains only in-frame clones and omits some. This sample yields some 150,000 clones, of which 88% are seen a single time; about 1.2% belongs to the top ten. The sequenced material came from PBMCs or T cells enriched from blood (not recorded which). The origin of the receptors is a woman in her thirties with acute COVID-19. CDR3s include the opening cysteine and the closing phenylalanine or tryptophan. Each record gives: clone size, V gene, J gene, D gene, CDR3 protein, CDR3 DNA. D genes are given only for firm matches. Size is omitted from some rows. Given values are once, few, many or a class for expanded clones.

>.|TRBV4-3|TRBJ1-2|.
CASSQDLPGVGYGYTF
TGCGCCAGCAGCCAAGATCTACCCGGGGTCGGTTATGGCTACACCTTC
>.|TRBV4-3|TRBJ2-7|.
CASSQVQGSTTYSYEQYF
TGCGCCAGCAGCCAAGTACAGGGATCCACTACCTACTCCTACGAGCAGTACTTC
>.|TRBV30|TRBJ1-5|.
CAWSPGLNQPQHF
TGTGCCTGGAGTCCAGGGCTAAATCAGCCCCAGCATTTT
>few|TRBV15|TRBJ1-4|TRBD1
CATSREGGTGGTEKLFF
TGTGCCACCAGCAGAGAGGGAGGGACAGGGGGAACTGAAAAACTGTTTTTT
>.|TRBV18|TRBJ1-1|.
CASSPGREAFF
TGTGCCAGCTCACCAGGCAGGGAAGCTTTCTTT
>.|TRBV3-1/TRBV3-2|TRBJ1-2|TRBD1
CASSSRSRDRGLGYTF
TGTGCCAGCAGCTCTAGAAGCCGGGACAGGGGGCTTGGCTACACCTTC
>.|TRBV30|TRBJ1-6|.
CAWTTGPEPLHF
TGTGCCTGGACCACAGGACCCGAACCCCTCCACTTT
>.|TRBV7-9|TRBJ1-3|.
CASSANRNSGNTIYF
TGTGCCAGCAGCGCAAACAGGAACTCTGGAAACACCATATATTTT
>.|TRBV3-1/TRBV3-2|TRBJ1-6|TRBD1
CASSQNRQGLPPLHF
TGTGCCAGCAGCCAGAACCGACAGGGGCTGCCACCCCTCCACTTT
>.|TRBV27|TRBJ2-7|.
CASSPFPGEQYF
TGTGCCAGCAGTCCATTTCCGGGCGAGCAGTACTTC
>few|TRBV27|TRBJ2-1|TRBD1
CASSLGGRGLTRQFF
TGTGCCAGCAGTTTAGGGGGCAGGGGGCTGACTCGGCAGTTCTTC
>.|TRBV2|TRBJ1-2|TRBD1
CASGTASNYGYTF
TGTGCCAGCGGGACAGCATCTAACTATGGCTACACCTTC
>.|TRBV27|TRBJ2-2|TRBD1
CASSWQGANTGELFF
TGTGCCAGCAGTTGGCAGGGGGCGAACACCGGGGAGCTGTTTTTT
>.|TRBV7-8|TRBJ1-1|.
CASRYDRKGTEAFF
TGTGCCAGCAGGTATGACAGGAAGGGCACTGAAGCTTTCTTT
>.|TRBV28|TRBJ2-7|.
CAISSGVGEQYF
TGTGCCATCTCATCGGGAGTCGGAGAGCAGTACTTC
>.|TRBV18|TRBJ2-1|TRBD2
CASSPVTRTSGRGEQFF
TGTGCCAGCTCACCAGTAACGAGGACTAGCGGGAGAGGTGAGCAGTTCTTC
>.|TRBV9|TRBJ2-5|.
CASSPRTASTETQYF
TGTGCCAGCAGCCCCCGGACAGCCTCAACGGAGACCCAGTACTTC
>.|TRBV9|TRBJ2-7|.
CASSVGLEYEQYF
TGTGCCAGCAGCGTAGGCCTAGAGTACGAGCAGTACTTC
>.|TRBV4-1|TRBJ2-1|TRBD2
CASSQARGREAYNEQFF
TGCGCCAGCAGCCAAGCCCGAGGGCGGGAGGCTTACAATGAGCAGTTCTTC
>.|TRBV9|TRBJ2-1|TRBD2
CASSYLAETYNEQFF
TGTGCCAGCAGCTATCTAGCGGAGACTTACAATGAGCAGTTCTTC
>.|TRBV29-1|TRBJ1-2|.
CSALPPNYGYTF
TGCAGCGCCCTCCCCCCTAACTATGGCTACACCTTC
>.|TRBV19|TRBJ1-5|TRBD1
CASSIGRDRDNQPQHF
TGTGCCAGTAGTATAGGCCGGGACAGGGACAATCAGCCCCAGCATTTT
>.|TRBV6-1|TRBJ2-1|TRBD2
CASSHSGTTYNEQFF
TGTGCCAGCAGCCATAGCGGGACAACCTACAATGAGCAGTTCTTC
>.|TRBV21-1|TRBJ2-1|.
CASKRGTEYNEQFF
TGTGCCAGCAAGAGGGGGACAGAGTACAATGAGCAGTTCTTC
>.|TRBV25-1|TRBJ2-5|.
CASSESGLRYQETQYF
TGTGCCAGCAGTGAATCGGGATTACGGTACCAAGAGACCCAGTACTTC
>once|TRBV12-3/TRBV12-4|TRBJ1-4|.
CASTMTENEKLFF
TGTGCCAGCACCATGACAGAAAATGAAAAACTGTTTTTT
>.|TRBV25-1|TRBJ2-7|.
CASSEVPGNFYEQYF
TGTGCCAGCAGTGAAGTCCCAGGGAATTTCTACGAGCAGTACTTC
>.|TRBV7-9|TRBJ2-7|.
CASSSVTGPVDYEQYF
TGTGCCAGCAGCTCAGTTACAGGGCCGGTCGACTACGAGCAGTACTTC
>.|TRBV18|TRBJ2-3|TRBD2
CASSPGLAGNTDTQYF
TGTGCCAGCTCTCCTGGACTAGCGGGTAACACAGATACGCAGTATTTT
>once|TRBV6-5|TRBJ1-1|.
CASSYVGAMNTEAFF
TGTGCCAGCAGTTACGTAGGGGCCATGAACACTGAAGCTTTCTTT
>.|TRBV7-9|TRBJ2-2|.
CASSLVALNTGELFF
TGTGCCAGCAGCTTAGTAGCGCTAAACACCGGGGAGCTGTTTTTT
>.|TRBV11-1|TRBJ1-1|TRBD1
CASSRTGGFSEAFF
TGTGCCAGCAGCCGGACAGGGGGCTTTTCTGAAGCTTTCTTT
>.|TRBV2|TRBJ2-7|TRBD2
CASSVTTGGLIYEQYF
TGTGCCAGCAGTGTAACCACGGGGGGGTTGATTTACGAGCAGTACTTC
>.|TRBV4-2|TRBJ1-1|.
CASSKRGKESTEAFF
TGTGCCAGCAGCAAAAGGGGGAAGGAGTCCACTGAAGCTTTCTTT
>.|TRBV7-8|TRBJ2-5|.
CASSPPTRHETQYF
TGTGCCAGCAGCCCGCCGACTAGACACGAGACCCAGTACTTC
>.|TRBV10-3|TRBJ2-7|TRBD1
CATVDRGKDEQYF
TGTGCCACCGTGGACAGGGGAAAGGACGAGCAGTACTTC
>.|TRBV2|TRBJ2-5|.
CASSDDGLQGKETQYF
TGTGCCAGCAGTGATGATGGCCTTCAGGGGAAAGAGACCCAGTACTTC
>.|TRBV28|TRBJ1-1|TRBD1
CASSFGTGEGNTEAFF
TGTGCCAGCAGCTTCGGGACAGGGGAAGGGAACACTGAAGCTTTCTTT
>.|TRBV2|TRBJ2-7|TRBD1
CASSLDRGEQYF
TGTGCCAGCAGTTTGGACAGGGGCGAGCAGTACTTC
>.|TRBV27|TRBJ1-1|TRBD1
CASSTGEGLMNTEAFF
TGTGCCAGCTCGACAGGGGAGGGGCTCATGAACACTGAAGCTTTCTTT
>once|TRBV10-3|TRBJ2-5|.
CAISDSGKETQYF
TGTGCCATCAGTGACTCCGGGAAAGAGACCCAGTACTTC
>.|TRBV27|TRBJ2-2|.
CASSLARYTGELFF
TGTGCCAGCAGTCTTGCCCGGTACACCGGGGAGCTGTTTTTT
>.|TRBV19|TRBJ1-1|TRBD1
CASSFGQGRTEAFF
TGTGCCAGTAGTTTCGGACAGGGGCGCACTGAAGCTTTCTTT
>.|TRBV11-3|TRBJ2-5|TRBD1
CASSSGTADRQETQYF
TGTGCCAGCAGCTCAGGGACAGCTGATCGACAAGAGACCCAGTACTTC
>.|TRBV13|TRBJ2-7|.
CASSLALSYEQYF
TGTGCCAGCAGCTTAGCCCTCTCCTACGAGCAGTACTTC
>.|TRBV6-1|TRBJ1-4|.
CASSHRSAMSEKLFF
TGTGCCAGCAGTCACAGATCCGCCATGAGTGAAAAACTGTTTTTT
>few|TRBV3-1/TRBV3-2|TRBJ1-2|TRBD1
CASSPYTGVRDGYTF
TGTGCCAGCAGCCCGTATACAGGGGTGAGGGATGGCTACACCTTC
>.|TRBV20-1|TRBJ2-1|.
CSAAPRTIPFF
TGCAGTGCTGCACCCAGGACTATACCGTTCTTC
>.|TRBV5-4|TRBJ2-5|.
CASSATGSQETQYF
TGTGCCAGCAGCGCCACAGGGTCACAAGAGACCCAGTACTTC
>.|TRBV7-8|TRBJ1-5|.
CASSLHREPGQPQHF
TGTGCCAGCAGCTTACACAGGGAGCCTGGGCAGCCCCAGCATTTT
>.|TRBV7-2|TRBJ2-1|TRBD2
CASSLGLAAVNEQFF
TGTGCCAGCAGCTTAGGACTAGCGGCGGTCAATGAGCAGTTCTTC
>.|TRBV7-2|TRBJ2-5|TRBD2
CASSRNLAGEETQYF
TGTGCCAGCAGCCGCAATCTAGCGGGAGAAGAGACCCAGTACTTC
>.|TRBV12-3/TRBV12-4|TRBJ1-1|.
CASSGDLTAFF
TGTGCCAGCAGCGGGGATCTCACCGCTTTCTTT